This is a list of T cell receptor beta chains from one sample in a study of CD4+ T cells in melanoma. Method: immunoSEQ multiplex PCR; TCRdb's copy keeps in-frame clones and lacks some. The table includes around 100,000 clones, about 90% detected once. The sample consisted of peripheral blood. Receptors were obtained from a human donor with melanoma. Both conserved end residues are part of each CDR3. D genes are given only for firm matches. The listing skips clone size in some rows; elsewhere it reads once, few, many or a size class.

d_call: TRBD1; v_call: TRBV7-2; j_call: TRBJ2-2; clone_size: -; cdr3_length: 15; cdr3_nt: TGTGCCAGCAGCTTAGAACAGGGGGCGTCCGGGGAGCTGTTTTTT; cdr3_aa: CASSLEQGASGELFF
d_call: -; v_call: TRBV5-1; j_call: TRBJ2-7; clone_size: -; cdr3_length: 13; cdr3_nt: TGCGCCAGCAGCTCGGACCTCCCGGCCGAGCAGTACTTC; cdr3_aa: CASSSDLPAEQYF
d_call: TRBD1; v_call: TRBV4-2; j_call: TRBJ2-5; clone_size: -; cdr3_length: 14; cdr3_nt: TGTGCCAGCAACCAGGGACAGGGGTTCGAGACCCAGTACTTC; cdr3_aa: CASNQGQGFETQYF
d_call: -; v_call: TRBV29-1; j_call: TRBJ1-4; clone_size: -; cdr3_length: 17; cdr3_nt: TGCAGCGCTCTTACCGGGACTCAATTCGCAACTAATGAAAAACTGTTTTTT; cdr3_aa: CSALTGTQFATNEKLFF
d_call: -; v_call: TRBV9; j_call: TRBJ1-4; clone_size: -; cdr3_length: 15; cdr3_nt: TGTGCCAGCAGCGTATGGACGGGACCCAATGAAAAACTGTTTTTT; cdr3_aa: CASSVWTGPNEKLFF
d_call: -; v_call: TRBV29-1; j_call: TRBJ2-7; clone_size: -; cdr3_length: 13; cdr3_nt: TGCAGCGTTGGTTCGGACGGTGCCTACGAGCAGTACTTC; cdr3_aa: CSVGSDGAYEQYF
d_call: -; v_call: TRBV6-4; j_call: TRBJ2-2; clone_size: -; cdr3_length: 16; cdr3_nt: TGTGCCAGCAGTGAGCGCGGGTCACCAAAGACCGGGGAGCTGTTTTTT; cdr3_aa: CASSERGSPKTGELFF
d_call: -; v_call: TRBV28; j_call: TRBJ2-5; clone_size: -; cdr3_length: 14; cdr3_nt: TGTGCCAGCAGTATTGGCGGATATGAAGAGACCCAGTACTTC; cdr3_aa: CASSIGGYEETQYF
d_call: -; v_call: TRBV6-5; j_call: TRBJ1-1; clone_size: -; cdr3_length: 16; cdr3_nt: TGTGCCAGCAGTTACGCCCTGGACATGCTGAACACTGAAGCTTTCTTT; cdr3_aa: CASSYALDMLNTEAFF
d_call: -; v_call: TRBV5-4; j_call: TRBJ2-7; clone_size: -; cdr3_length: 12; cdr3_nt: TGTGCCAGCAGCTTGGACGCCTACGAGCAGTACTTC; cdr3_aa: CASSLDAYEQYF
d_call: -; v_call: TRBV10-3; j_call: TRBJ2-5; clone_size: -; cdr3_length: 14; cdr3_nt: TGTGCCATCAGTGAGTCCAGGGGCCAAGAGACCCAGTACTTC; cdr3_aa: CAISESRGQETQYF
d_call: -; v_call: TRBV5-1; j_call: TRBJ2-7; clone_size: -; cdr3_length: 14; cdr3_nt: TGCGCCAGCAGCTTGGAGGGGGATCCGGGCGAGCAGTACTTC; cdr3_aa: CASSLEGDPGEQYF
d_call: -; v_call: TRBV15; j_call: TRBJ1-1; clone_size: -; cdr3_length: 15; cdr3_nt: TGTGCCACCAGCAGAGATCTACAGGGCCACACTGAAGCTTTCTTT; cdr3_aa: CATSRDLQGHTEAFF
d_call: -; v_call: TRBV5-4; j_call: TRBJ2-2; clone_size: -; cdr3_length: 15; cdr3_nt: TGTGCCAGCAGCACTATCCAGGGGATGAGCGGGGAGCTGTTTTTT; cdr3_aa: CASSTIQGMSGELFF
d_call: TRBD1; v_call: TRBV7-6; j_call: TRBJ1-1; clone_size: -; cdr3_length: 15; cdr3_nt: TGTGCCAGCAGCTTAGGGGGACAGGGCGGCACTGAAGCTTTCTTT; cdr3_aa: CASSLGGQGGTEAFF
d_call: -; v_call: TRBV18; j_call: TRBJ2-5; clone_size: -; cdr3_length: 13; cdr3_nt: TGTGCCAGCTCACCCGGGGCCCTCGAGACCCAGTACTTC; cdr3_aa: CASSPGALETQYF
d_call: -; v_call: TRBV4-3; j_call: TRBJ1-2; clone_size: -; cdr3_length: 15; cdr3_nt: TGCGCCAGCAGCCAAGAGGTGGGGCGCGACTATGGCTACACCTTC; cdr3_aa: CASSQEVGRDYGYTF
d_call: -; v_call: TRBV7-2; j_call: TRBJ1-4; clone_size: -; cdr3_length: 16; cdr3_nt: TGTGCCAGCAGCTTAGTGGTTTGGGGTATCAATGAAAAACTGTTTTTT; cdr3_aa: CASSLVVWGINEKLFF
d_call: TRBD1; v_call: TRBV6-5; j_call: TRBJ2-7; clone_size: -; cdr3_length: 13; cdr3_nt: TGTGCCAGCACGCGGACAGGTCCTGACGAGCAGTACTTC; cdr3_aa: CASTRTGPDEQYF
d_call: TRBD2; v_call: TRBV14; j_call: TRBJ2-1; clone_size: -; cdr3_length: 17; cdr3_nt: TGTGCCAGCAGCCAAGATCCTAGCGGGAGGGACTACAATGAGCAGTTCTTC; cdr3_aa: CASSQDPSGRDYNEQFF
d_call: TRBD2; v_call: TRBV19; j_call: TRBJ2-2; clone_size: -; cdr3_length: 16; cdr3_nt: TGTGCCAGTAGTCCCGGACTAGCGGGGAACACCGGGGAGCTGTTTTTT; cdr3_aa: CASSPGLAGNTGELFF
d_call: -; v_call: TRBV5-6; j_call: TRBJ2-5; clone_size: -; cdr3_length: 13; cdr3_nt: TGTGCCAGCAGCTCTCGACCACAAGAGACCCAGTACTTC; cdr3_aa: CASSSRPQETQYF
d_call: -; v_call: TRBV4-3; j_call: TRBJ1-6; clone_size: -; cdr3_length: 15; cdr3_nt: TGCGCCAGCAGCCAAGTAAGGGGAGGTGGGTCACCCCTCCACTTT; cdr3_aa: CASSQVRGGGSPLHF
d_call: TRBD1; v_call: TRBV4-1; j_call: TRBJ2-5; clone_size: -; cdr3_length: 14; cdr3_nt: TGCGCCAGCAGCCGGGGACAGGGAGGAGAGACCCAGTACTTC; cdr3_aa: CASSRGQGGETQYF
d_call: -; v_call: TRBV6-5; j_call: TRBJ1-1; clone_size: -; cdr3_length: 15; cdr3_nt: TGTGCCAGCAGTTACTCGAACATCATGAACACTGAAGCTTTCTTT; cdr3_aa: CASSYSNIMNTEAFF
d_call: TRBD2; v_call: TRBV18; j_call: TRBJ2-6; clone_size: -; cdr3_length: 17; cdr3_nt: TGTGCCAGCTCACTTTTGGCGGGAGTTGCCGGGGCCAACGTCCTGACTTTC; cdr3_aa: CASSLLAGVAGANVLTF
d_call: -; v_call: TRBV11-2; j_call: TRBJ1-2; clone_size: -; cdr3_length: 13; cdr3_nt: TGTGCCAGCAGCTCTCCAGGGGTAGTAGGCTACACCTTC; cdr3_aa: CASSSPGVVGYTF
d_call: TRBD2; v_call: TRBV4-2; j_call: TRBJ2-1; clone_size: -; cdr3_length: 18; cdr3_nt: TGTGCCAGCAGCCCGTTAATTTTGACTAGCGGGGGCTACAATGAGCAGTTCTTC; cdr3_aa: CASSPLILTSGGYNEQFF
d_call: -; v_call: TRBV28; j_call: TRBJ2-2; clone_size: -; cdr3_length: 16; cdr3_nt: TGTGCCAGCAGTCCGATAGGACCAACGAACACCGGGGAGCTGTTTTTT; cdr3_aa: CASSPIGPTNTGELFF
d_call: TRBD2; v_call: TRBV18; j_call: TRBJ2-7; clone_size: -; cdr3_length: 14; cdr3_nt: TGTGCCAGCTCCCGGGGACTAGCGTCGGACGAGCAGTACTTC; cdr3_aa: CASSRGLASDEQYF
d_call: -; v_call: TRBV19; j_call: TRBJ2-7; clone_size: -; cdr3_length: 13; cdr3_nt: TGTGCCAGTAGTAGGACACCCAGCTACGAGCAGTACTTC; cdr3_aa: CASSRTPSYEQYF
d_call: -; v_call: TRBV7-9; j_call: TRBJ2-7; clone_size: -; cdr3_length: 14; cdr3_nt: TGTGCCAGCAGCGTAGGGGGACTTGGTAGCGAGCAGTACTTC; cdr3_aa: CASSVGGLGSEQYF
d_call: TRBD1; v_call: TRBV4-3; j_call: TRBJ2-2; clone_size: -; cdr3_length: 16; cdr3_nt: TGCGCCAGCAGCCAACAAACAGGGGGTGGGGCCGGGGAGCTGTTTTTT; cdr3_aa: CASSQQTGGGAGELFF
d_call: TRBD1; v_call: TRBV15; j_call: TRBJ2-7; clone_size: -; cdr3_length: 14; cdr3_nt: TGTGCCACCAGCAGAGCGACAGGGTTCTACGAGCAGTACTTC; cdr3_aa: CATSRATGFYEQYF
d_call: -; v_call: TRBV11-3; j_call: TRBJ2-3; clone_size: -; cdr3_length: 12; cdr3_nt: TGTGCCAGCAGCCGGGGGTTGGGGACGCAGTATTTT; cdr3_aa: CASSRGLGTQYF
d_call: -; v_call: TRBV2; j_call: TRBJ2-2; clone_size: -; cdr3_length: 15; cdr3_nt: TGTGCCAGCAGTGAAACTCGACGGAACACCGGGGAGCTGTTTTTT; cdr3_aa: CASSETRRNTGELFF
d_call: -; v_call: TRBV27; j_call: TRBJ1-5; clone_size: -; cdr3_length: 13; cdr3_nt: TGTGCCAGCAGGGAGGGTATGAGTCAGCCCCAGCATTTT; cdr3_aa: CASREGMSQPQHF
d_call: -; v_call: TRBV2; j_call: TRBJ2-7; clone_size: -; cdr3_length: 20; cdr3_nt: TGTGCCAGCACCCTTTCCCGCCCCGAGATAGGACGTAAGAGCTCCTACGAGCAGTACTTC; cdr3_aa: CASTLSRPEIGRKSSYEQYF
d_call: -; v_call: TRBV5-1; j_call: TRBJ1-2; clone_size: -; cdr3_length: 14; cdr3_nt: TGCGCCAGCAGCTTGGGAGGGTCTAACTATGGCTACACCTTC; cdr3_aa: CASSLGGSNYGYTF
d_call: -; v_call: TRBV6-5; j_call: TRBJ1-5; clone_size: few; cdr3_length: 14; cdr3_nt: TGTGCCAGCGGAGGTCCGGGGAGCAATCAGCCCCAGCATTTT; cdr3_aa: CASGGPGSNQPQHF
d_call: -; v_call: TRBV28; j_call: TRBJ1-1; clone_size: -; cdr3_length: 11; cdr3_nt: TGTGCCAGCAGTCGAGACACTGAAGCTTTCTTT; cdr3_aa: CASSRDTEAFF
d_call: TRBD1; v_call: TRBV29-1; j_call: TRBJ2-1; clone_size: -; cdr3_length: 16; cdr3_nt: TGCAGCGTTTTTAGGGACAGGGCTAGCTCCTACAATGAGCAGTTCTTC; cdr3_aa: CSVFRDRASSYNEQFF
d_call: -; v_call: TRBV20-1; j_call: TRBJ1-1; clone_size: -; cdr3_length: 11; cdr3_nt: TGCAGTGCTAGAGATCGGTTCGAAGCTTTCTTT; cdr3_aa: CSARDRFEAFF
d_call: TRBD2; v_call: TRBV7-9; j_call: TRBJ2-3; clone_size: -; cdr3_length: 17; cdr3_nt: TGTGCCAGCAGCCCTAGGTCAGCGGGGCCTAGCACAGATACGCAGTATTTT; cdr3_aa: CASSPRSAGPSTDTQYF
d_call: TRBD1; v_call: TRBV25-1; j_call: TRBJ1-1; clone_size: -; cdr3_length: 14; cdr3_nt: TGTGCCAGCAGGAACAGGGGGGGGAACACTGAAGCTTTCTTT; cdr3_aa: CASRNRGGNTEAFF